This passage covers 26 T cell receptor beta chains from one sample sequenced in a study of CD8 T cells in Susac syndrome. Random hexamers served to reverse transcribe about 0.45 to 1 ug RNA. TCRdb re-derived calls from the immunoSEQ multiplex PCR reads in MiXCR, one entry per CDR3 protein. This table holds around 160,000 distinct CDR3 sequences, roughly 95% found once. The sample consisted of CD4+ T cells from PBMCs. The receptors come from a human donor with multiple sclerosis.

The J gene is TRBJ2-3, the V gene TRBV14; D call uncertain. Trimming took off 4 bases at V and 0 bases at J, with 11 bases between the two ends. The CDR3 is 15 amino acids. Germline V gene sequence: CDR1 SGHDN, CDR2 FVKESK. The CDR3 loop reads CASSPRPSSTDTQYF. CDR3 DNA sequence: TGTGCCAGCAGCCCAAGACCTTCTAGCACAGATACGCAGTATTTT.

The chain carries TRBV18 and TRBJ2-5, with D uncertain. The CDR3 runs 15 residues. V was shortened by 0 bases and J by 1 base, with 9 bases between the two germline ends. Germline V gene lookup returns CDR1 KGHSH and CDR2 LQKENI. The CDR3, as DNA: TGTGCCAGCTCACCACCGTCTACGACCCAAGAGACCCAGTACTTC. Protein: CASSPPSTTQETQYF.

The chain is built from TRBV7-9 and TRBJ2-7; D is possibly TRBD2 (6 bases). The CDR3 loop spans 14 amino acids. Germline values: CDR1 SEHNR, CDR2 FQNEAQ (reference sequence). The V gene lost 5 bases and the J gene lost 2 bases, with 13 bases spanning the gap. The CDR3 region has the DNA TGTGCCAGCAGCCCCCAGACTAGAGCCTACGAGCAGTACTTC. Its translation is CASSPQTRAYEQYF.

This chain joins TRBV12-3 or TRBV12-4 and TRBJ1-1; weak D call: TRBD1 (6 bases). The CDR3 consists of 14 residues. V lost 6 bases, J lost 6 bases, and 17 bases lay in between. The CDR3 DNA is TGTGCCAGCAGACCCACAGGGAACCCCGCTGAAGCTTTCTTT. It translates to CASRPTGNPAEAFF.

The chain employs TRBV29-1 and TRBJ2-7, with 7 bases identical to TRBD1. The V segment lost 6 bases and the J segment 3 bases; nucleotides outside the gene matches: 11. CDR3 length: 14 residues. Germline values: CDR1 SQVTM, CDR2 ANQGSEA. CDR3 DNA sequence: TGCAGCGTCCAAAAGGGGACAGCTTACTACGAGCAGTACTTC. It yields the protein CSVQKGTAYYEQYF.

This clonotype is a singleton in its sample. The chain couples TRBV7-8 to TRBJ2-1; the D gene could be TRBD1 or TRBD2 (5 bases each). Per germline, CDR1 SGHVS and CDR2 FQNEAQ. V gave up 1 base and J gave up 8 bases, with 12 bases separating them. There are 14 residues in the CDR3. CDR3 DNA sequence: TGTGCCAGCAGCTTAGGTGAGGGGTTCCATGAGCAGTTCTTC. This sequence encodes CASSLGEGFHEQFF.

This clonotype was detected only a few times. The chain is built from TRBV7-6 and TRBJ2-2; 8 nucleotides align to TRBD1. The CDR3 has 15 residues. V shed 5 bases and J 1 base; nucleotides not matched to a gene: 3. Germline lookup yields CDR1 SGHVS and CDR2 FNYEAQ. Written as DNA, the CDR3 is TGTGCCAGCAGCCCCAGGGGGCTGAACACCGGGGAGCTGTTTTTT. Amino acids: CASSPRGLNTGELFF.

This clonotype has just one count. This chain links TRBV18 with TRBJ1-1; D remains ambiguous. Trimming took 3 bases from V and 1 from J, leaving 9 bases between them. The CDR3 covers 14 residues. CDR1 is KGHSH, CDR2 LQKENI, per germline. Here the CDR3 DNA reads TGTGCCAGCTCACCCCCGGCCTCGAACACTGAAGCTTTCTTT. Amino acids: CASSPPASNTEAFF. Looking up the rest from reference TRBV18 and TRBJ1-1 gives the full variable domain: NAGVMQNPRHLVRRRGQEARLRCSPMKGHSHVYWYRQLPEEGLKFMVYLQKENIIDESGMPKERFSAEFPKEGPSILRIQQVVRGDSAAYFCASSPPASNTEAFFGQGTRLTVV.

The V gene is TRBV18, the J gene TRBJ2-1, with TRBD1 as a possible D gene (5 bases). V was trimmed by 7 bases and J by 3 bases, leaving 7 bases between them. The CDR3 is 12 amino acids. The germline V gene has CDR1 KGHSH and CDR2 LQKENI. DNA for the CDR3: TGTGCCAGCTTACAGGTCTACAATGAGCAGTTCTTC. This encodes CASLQVYNEQFF.

J is TRBJ2-7 and V is TRBV3-1, with D tentatively TRBD2 (6 bases). V was pared by 0 bases and J by 6 bases, with 12 bases between. CDR1 is LGHDT and CDR2 is YNNKEL in the germline V gene (reference sequence). The CDR3 has 14 residues. The CDR3 region has the DNA TGTGCCAGCAGCCAAGATCGGAGGGTAAGCGAGCAGTACTTC. Its protein is CASSQDRRVSEQYF.

This sequence joins TRBV30 and TRBJ2-2; D possibly corresponds to TRBD1 (5 bases). This CDR3 contains 13 residues. CDR1 is GTSNPN and CDR2 is SVGIG in the germline V gene (reference sequence). V was pared by 0 bases and J by 7 bases, with 9 bases between. The CDR3 reads CAWSVRVNGELFF. CDR3 in DNA: TGTGCCTGGAGTGTCAGGGTAAACGGGGAGCTGTTTTTT.

J is TRBJ2-3 and V is TRBV5-4; 11 bases are a match to TRBD1. Germline trimming cut 1 base from V and 3 bases from J; bases unmatched to any gene: 13. The CDR3 covers 19 residues. Germline CDR1 and CDR2: SGHNT and YYREEE (reference sequence). The CDR3 coding sequence is TGTGCCAGCAGCTTGCTGGGGACAGGGGGATTATTTGGGACAGATACGCAGTATTTT. It is translated as CASSLLGTGGLFGTDTQYF. Full variable domain (outside the CDR3, taken from reference TRBV5-4 and TRBJ2-3): ETGVTQSPTHLIKTRGQQVTLRCSSQSGHNTVSWYQQALGQGPQFIFQYYREEENGRGNFPPRFSGLQFPNYSSELNVNALELDDSALYLCASSLLGTGGLFGTDTQYFGPGTRLTVL.

Of note for this clonotype: The junction and the germline gene differ at one end; a read error may be behind it. The V call is TRBV5-8, the J call TRBJ1-1, with unresolved D. The CDR3 spans 15 residues. Germline CDR1 SGHTS, CDR2 YDEGEE. Written as DNA, the CDR3 is TGTGCCAACAGCTTTTTTGCAGGATGGGACACTGAAGCTTTCTTT. The encoded protein is CANSFFAGWDTEAFF.

V is TRBV12-3 or TRBV12-4 and J is TRBJ2-5, with TRBD1 identical over 9 bases. The CDR3 length is 16 residues. Trimming took 4 bases from V and 1 from J; bases not matched to a gene: 7. The CDR3 protein is CASSSYRGRVQETQYF. CDR3 bases: TGTGCCAGCAGTTCCTACAGGGGGCGCGTCCAAGAGACCCAGTACTTC.

This chain connects TRBV2 to TRBJ2-2; D uncertain. CDR1 and CDR2 (germline): SNHLY, FYNNEI. This CDR3 spans 13 amino acids. The V end lost 6 bases, the J end lost 9 bases, and 14 bases lay between the germline ends. This CDR3 is CASRGSSTRELFF. The CDR3 DNA reads as TGTGCCAGCAGGGGCTCAAGTACCAGGGAGCTGTTTTTT.

The chain has TRBV7-9 and TRBJ2-2; the D gene could be TRBD1 or TRBD2 (6 bases each). V was trimmed by 5 bases and J by 7 bases, leaving 17 bases between them. Germline values: CDR1 SEHNR, CDR2 FQNEAQ (reference sequence). The CDR3 has 15 residues. The CDR3 loop is CASSRPGAHHGELFF. The CDR3 DNA reads TGTGCCAGCAGCCGACCGGGGGCCCACCACGGGGAGCTGTTTTTT.

The chain is built from TRBV7-3 and TRBJ1-4; no clear D. V lost 5 bases and J lost 10, with 14 bases in between. Looked up from germline, CDR1 is SGHTA and CDR2 is FQGTGA. The CDR3 is made up of 13 amino acids. The CDR3 coding sequence is TGTGCCAGCAGCAAAGAGGGTTCCGGAAAACTGTTTTTT. Protein sequence: CASSKEGSGKLFF.

This chain links TRBV20-1 with TRBJ1-2, with no clear D. The germline V gene encodes CDR1 DFQATT and CDR2 SNEGSKA (reference sequence). This CDR3 has 12 residues. The germline V and J ends were trimmed by 3 bases and 4 bases, with 9 bases remaining between them. This chain's CDR3 is CSASFSSYGYTF. The CDR3 DNA reads as TGCAGTGCTAGTTTCAGTTCCTATGGCTACACCTTC.

V is TRBV27 and J is TRBJ2-2; 11 bases match TRBD2. The germline V gene has CDR1 MNHEY and CDR2 SMNVEV (reference sequence). Trimming at V came to 6 bases and at J to 4 bases, leaving 10 bases not matched to a gene. The CDR3 is 17 amino acids. The CDR3 nucleotides are TGTGCCAGCAGCTGGGCTAGCGGGAGGTGGCGCACCGGGGAGCTGTTTTTT. It translates to CASSWASGRWRTGELFF.

This clonotype was counted only a few times. The chain has TRBV2 and TRBJ2-7; D may be TRBD1 (6 bases). There are 13 residues in the CDR3. The germline gives CDR1 SNHLY, CDR2 FYNNEI. Between the trimmed V and J ends, which lost 0 bases and 9 bases, there was a span of 12 bases. The CDR3 protein is CASSEARQVGQYF. For the CDR3, the DNA is TGTGCCAGCAGTGAAGCCCGACAGGTGGGGCAGTACTTC.

V usage is TRBV28 and J usage is TRBJ2-1, with D uncertain. This CDR3 comprises 12 residues. The germline V and J ends were trimmed by 5 bases and 9 bases, with 11 bases remaining between them. Germline CDR1 and CDR2: MDHEN and SYDVKM. CDR3 amino acids: CASSRTFTEQFF. CDR3 in DNA: TGTGCCAGCAGTCGGACCTTCACTGAGCAGTTCTTC.

Here the CDR3 DNA reads TGTGCCAGCAGCCAAGAGAGGACAGGGGTAAATGAAAAACTGTTTTTT. Encoded protein: CASSQERTGVNEKLFF. The chain carries TRBV3-1 and TRBJ1-4; 9 bases agree with TRBD1. Per the germline V gene, CDR1 is LGHDT and CDR2 is YNNKEL (reference sequence). The J segment lost 5 bases and the V segment lost 0 bases, leaving 4 bases of the junction unmatched. The CDR3 covers 16 residues.

The chain uses TRBV20-1 and TRBJ1-3; D is possibly TRBD1 (6 bases). V was clipped by 4 bases and J by 4 bases, with 11 bases between them. The germline gives CDR1 DFQATT, CDR2 SNEGSKA (reference sequence). This CDR3 is built from 13 residues. This CDR3 is CSATGHLGNTIYF. CDR3 DNA sequence: TGCAGTGCTACGGGACATCTCGGAAACACCATATATTTT.

The V and J genes are TRBV6-5 and TRBJ2-1, with D possibly matching TRBD2 (5 bases). This CDR3 comprises 15 residues. V was pared by 6 bases and J by 7 bases, with 19 bases between. Germline V gene sequence: CDR1 MNHEY, CDR2 SVGAGI. Written as DNA, the CDR3 is TGTGCCAGCAGGAATTTTGGAGGTAATTCAAATGAGCAGTTCTTC. As protein: CASRNFGGNSNEQFF.

V and J are TRBV7-7 and TRBJ2-5; D might be TRBD1 (6 bases). V was pared by 4 bases and J by 1 base, with 13 bases between. The CDR3 runs to 15 residues. Germline CDR1 SSHAT, CDR2 FNYEAQ (reference sequence). CDR3 coding DNA: TGTGCCAGCAGCTCCGGGCAAGGGGGCCAAGAGACCCAGTACTTC. It encodes CASSSGQGGQETQYF.

The rearrangement links TRBV9 to TRBJ1-4; 7 bases line up with TRBD1. V lost 0 bases and J lost 3; bases outside the gene matches: 2. CDR1 and CDR2 from the germline V gene are SGDLS and YYNGEE. The CDR3 length is 15 residues. DNA of the CDR3: TGTGCCAGCAGCGTAGAGACAGGGTCTAATGAAAAACTGTTTTTT. It is translated as CASSVETGSNEKLFF. Complete variable domain (other parts from reference TRBV9 and TRBJ1-4): DSGVTQTPKHLITATGQRVTLRCSPRSGDLSVYWYQQSLDQGLQFLIQYYNGEERAKGNILERFSAQQFPDLHSELNLSSLELGDSALYFCASSVETGSNEKLFFGSGTQLSVL.